The rows below give T cell receptor beta chains drawn from one sample of a study of Graves' ophthalmopathy and Graves' hyperthyroidism. TCRdb reprocessed the multiplex PCR reads via MiXCR and lists one record per CDR3 protein. The sample lists more than 150,000 distinct CDR3 sequences; 30% to 45% were seen once. What was sequenced was peripheral blood. The receptors derive from a woman in her forties with Graves' ophthalmopathy. CDR3s include the opening cysteine and the closing phenylalanine or tryptophan. The D gene is left open where the match is weak. Where a row states a size, it is once, few, many or the class of an expanded clone; other rows omit it.

>TRBJ2-1|many|15|TRBV12-3/TRBV12-4|.
TGTGCCAGCAGTTTAGCGGGGGGGCCTTACAATGAGCAGTTCTTC
CASSLAGGPYNEQFF
>TRBJ2-2|few|18|TRBV7-3|TRBD2
TGTGCCAGCAGCCATGGGACTAGCGGGAGTTGGGGCACCGGGGAGCTGTTTTTT
CASSHGTSGSWGTGELFF
>TRBJ2-2|.|12|TRBV28|.
TGTGCCAGCGGCGCGGCGCTCGGGGAGCTGTTTTTT
CASGAALGELFF
>TRBJ1-2|many|13|TRBV6-5|.
TGTGCCAGCAGTTACAGGCTCGGCTATGGCTACACCTTC
CASSYRLGYGYTF
>TRBJ2-7|.|14|TRBV7-2|.
TGTGCCAGCAGCTTAACGAAAGCTATCGGAGAGCAGTACTTC
CASSLTKAIGEQYF
>TRBJ1-5|many|15|TRBV7-2|.
TGTGCCAGCAGCTTAGTTACCGTGCTGGGTCAGCCCCAGCATTTT
CASSLVTVLGQPQHF
>TRBJ1-6|once|17|TRBV6-1|TRBD1
TGTGCCAGCAGACGCAGTCCGGGACAGGGTGATAATTCACCCCTCCACTTT
CASRRSPGQGDNSPLHF
>TRBJ2-2|many|14|TRBV12-3/TRBV12-4|.
TGTGCCAGCAGAAAACAGGATCACACCGGGGAGCTGTTTTTT
CASRKQDHTGELFF
>TRBJ2-5|.|13|TRBV7-2|.
TGTGCCAGCAGCTTAATGGTTGGTGAGACCCAGTACTTC
CASSLMVGETQYF
>TRBJ1-1|.|15|TRBV12-3/TRBV12-4|TRBD1
TGTGCCAGCAGCGGAACAGGGGATCAGGACACTGAAGCTTTCTTT
CASSGTGDQDTEAFF
>TRBJ1-1|.|14|TRBV6-2/TRBV6-3|TRBD1
TGTGCCAGCACCCCTACGGGACAGGGCACTGAAGCTTTCTTT
CASTPTGQGTEAFF
>TRBJ1-1|many|17|TRBV4-2|.
TGTGCCAGCAGCCAAGATTGGTGGGGGAAGGAAAACACTGAAGCTTTCTTT
CASSQDWWGKENTEAFF